This T cell receptor (beta chain) was sequenced in a study of T cell clonotyping in hematopoietic cell transplantation. Clones were sequenced by immunoSEQ multiplex PCR, and TCRdb holds only the in-frame ones, with some missing. This table has 17,000 or so clones, over 55% appearing once. CDR1 and CDR2 (germline): SNHLY, FYNNEI. Trimming shortened V by 4 bases and J by 7 bases, and 16 bases separated the two germline ends. The CDR3 is made up of 14 amino acids. Of note for this clone: No antigen is known for it.

General study points: Recipient TCR diversity dropped after transplant; expanded clonotypes rose from day 30 to 180. CD4 and CD8 repertoire contributions could not be separated without sorting. Higher Inverse Simpson Index values in graft donor and pretransplant recipient predicted broader posttransplant TCR diversity.

The TCR comes from a woman in her sixties or seventies in good health. Some clones in this sample may be carry-over from other donors' samples. The chain has TRBV2 and TRBJ1-2; possibly TRBD1 for D (5 bases). The sample consisted of peripheral blood mononuclear cells. CDR3 in amino acids: CASSALGGEAGYTF. In nucleotides, the CDR3 is TGTGCCAGCAGTGCCCTGGGAGGGGAGGCTGGCTACACCTTC.